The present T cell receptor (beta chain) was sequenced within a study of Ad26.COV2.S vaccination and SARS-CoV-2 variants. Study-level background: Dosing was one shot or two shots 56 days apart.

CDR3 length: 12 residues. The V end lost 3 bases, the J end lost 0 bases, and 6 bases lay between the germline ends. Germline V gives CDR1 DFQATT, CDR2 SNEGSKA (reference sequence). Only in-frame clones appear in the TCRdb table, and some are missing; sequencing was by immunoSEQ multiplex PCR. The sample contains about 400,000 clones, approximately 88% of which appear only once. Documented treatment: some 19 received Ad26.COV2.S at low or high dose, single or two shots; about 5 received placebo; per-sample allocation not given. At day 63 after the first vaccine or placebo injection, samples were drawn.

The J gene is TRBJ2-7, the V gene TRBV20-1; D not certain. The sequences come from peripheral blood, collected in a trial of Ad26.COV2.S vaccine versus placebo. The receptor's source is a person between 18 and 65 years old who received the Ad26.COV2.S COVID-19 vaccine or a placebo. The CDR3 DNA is TGCAGTGCTAGTGCCGTCTCCTACGAGCAGTACTTC. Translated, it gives CSASAVSYEQYF.